This TCR beta chain was observed in a study of cytomegalovirus exposure and HLA in healthy donors. Study outcomes and limitations: No immune exposure information besides CMV serostatus was available. A list of roughly 160 TCR beta chains associated with cytomegalovirus was given.

Worth noting for this clone: Its antigen remains unidentified.

PCR amplification relied on 60 Vbeta primers (plus 13 Jbeta primers). The assay was immunoSEQ multiplex PCR, and TCRdb's table has in-frame clones only and misses some. This table has approximately 210,000 clones, roughly 80% appearing once. This CDR3 comprises 13 residues. The V and J ends lost 4 bases and 3 bases respectively, with 9 bases between them. The germline gives CDR1 SGHVS, CDR2 FQNEAQ. Sequencing was carried out using PBMCs. The TCR sequence derives from a male donor in good health and CMV-seropositive. The chain carries TRBV7-8 and TRBJ1-1; the D is unclear. This CDR3 reads CASSWELDTEAFF. The CDR3 DNA follows: TGTGCCAGCAGCTGGGAGTTAGACACTGAAGCTTTCTTT.